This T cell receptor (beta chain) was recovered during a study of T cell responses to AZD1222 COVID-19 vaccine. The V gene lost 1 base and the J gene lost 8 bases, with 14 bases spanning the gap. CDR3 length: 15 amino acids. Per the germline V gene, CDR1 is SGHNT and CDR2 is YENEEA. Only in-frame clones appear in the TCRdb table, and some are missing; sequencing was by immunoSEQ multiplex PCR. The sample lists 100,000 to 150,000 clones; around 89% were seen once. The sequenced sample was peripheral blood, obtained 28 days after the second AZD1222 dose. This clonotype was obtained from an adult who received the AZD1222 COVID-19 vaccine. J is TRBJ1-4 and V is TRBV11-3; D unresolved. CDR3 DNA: TGTGCCAGCAGCTTAGGTTTTCCTAGCGGAGAAAAACTGTTTTTT. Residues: CASSLGFPSGEKLFF.